This T cell receptor beta chain was sequenced for a study of T cells expressing NK-cell markers. Each CDR3 protein gets one entry in TCRdb, which reprocessed the 5' RACE reads and gives no DNA. The listing records some 390,000 distinct CDR3 sequences. Concerning this clonotype itself: Its antigen is not identified.

Germline-derived CDR1 and CDR2 are LNHNV and YYDKDF (reference sequence). The CDR3 covers 15 residues. Study-wide results and limits: Whether expanded NKG2C+ T cell clones were HCMV-specific remained unclear. In six donors, dominant NKG2C+ clonotypes were roughly 1.0-8% of CD8+ T cells.

Specimen: blood T cells: a sorted CD56 or NKG2C T cell subset, CD4+ or CD8+ T cells, or bulk PBMC T cells (not recorded which). The TCR sequence derives from a woman aged 45 to 65 in good health. V usage is TRBV15 and J usage is TRBJ2-5; the TRBD2 assignment by TCRdb is unverifiable without DNA. This chain's CDR3 is CATSRGEGGEETQYF. Looking up the rest from reference TRBV15 and TRBJ2-5 gives the full variable domain: DAMVIQNPRYQVTQFGKPVTLSCSQTLNHNVMYWYQQKSSQAPKLLFHYYDKDFNNEADTPDNFQSRRPNTSFCFLDIRSPGLGDTAMYLCATSRGEGGEETQYFGPGTRLLVL.